A selection of T cell receptor beta chains follows, all from one sample in a study. TCRdb independently ran MiXCR on the RT-PCR reads; one entry per CDR3 protein. This table has about 680,000 distinct CDR3 sequences, 14% appearing once. The sequenced sample consisted of memory CD4+ T cells from blood. These TCRs come from a female donor in good health, serving as a healthy control. CDR3s include the opening cysteine and the closing phenylalanine or tryptophan. The order of the fields is V gene, D gene, J gene, clone size, CDR3 protein, CDR3 DNA. A D gene is named only where the DNA matches it firmly. Clone size is not always given. Where it is, it says once, few, many or a class for expanded clones.

TRBV5-1,.,TRBJ2-1,few,CASALTPINEQFF,TGCGCCAGCGCCCTGACCCCGATCAATGAGCAGTTCTTC
TRBV5-1,TRBD1,TRBJ2-5,many,CASSLSGTGEETQYF,TGCGCCAGCAGCCTATCCGGGACAGGTGAAGAGACCCAGTACTTC
TRBV20-1,.,TRBJ2-5,.,CSARGVVEGTQYF,TGCAGTGCTAGGGGAGTAGTCGAGGGGACCCAGTACTTC
TRBV20-1,TRBD1,TRBJ1-1,.,CSADPGQMNTEAFF,TGCAGTGCTGATCCGGGACAGATGAACACTGAAGCTTTCTTT
TRBV10-3,.,TRBJ1-5,many,CAISAPNQPQHF,TGTGCCATCAGTGCCCCAAATCAGCCCCAGCATTTT
TRBV9,.,TRBJ2-7,.,CASSLGPTTSYEQYF,TGTGCCAGCAGCTTGGGACCGACAACGTCCTACGAGCAGTACTTC
TRBV5-6,TRBD1,TRBJ2-3,few,CASSLLTGQGTDTQYF,TGTGCCAGCAGCTTGCTGACGGGACAGGGCACAGATACGCAGTATTTT
TRBV4-3,TRBD2,TRBJ2-2,few,CASSQAPSGSANTGELFF,TGCGCCAGCAGCCAAGCCCCTAGCGGGAGCGCGAACACCGGGGAGCTGTTTTTT
TRBV6-6,.,TRBJ1-2,.,CASSLTGRQDSGYTF,TGTGCCAGCAGTCTGACAGGACGGCAGGATAGTGGCTACACCTTC
TRBV6-5,TRBD1,TRBJ1-4,few,CASSLQGGDEKLFF,TGTGCCAGCAGTTTACAGGGGGGAGATGAAAAACTGTTTTTT
TRBV20-1,TRBD2,TRBJ2-5,many,CSPRTSGTETQYF,TGCAGTCCTAGGACTAGCGGGACTGAGACCCAGTACTTC
TRBV27,TRBD2,TRBJ2-1,.,CASSLVGEGRNEQFF,TGTGCCAGCAGTTTAGTGGGGGAGGGCCGAAATGAGCAGTTCTTC
TRBV20-1,.,TRBJ1-2,.,CSARDEGSNYGYTF,TGCAGTGCTAGAGATGAGGGGTCTAACTATGGCTACACCTTC
TRBV7-9,TRBD1,TRBJ1-2,.,CASTLGSVTGRNGYTF,TGTGCCAGCACCCTTGGGTCCGTGACAGGGAGGAATGGCTACACCTTC
TRBV7-2,TRBD2,TRBJ2-5,few,CASSSGTSPHSF,TGTGCCAGCAGCTCCGGGACTAGTCCTCATAGCTTC
TRBV6-2/TRBV6-3,TRBD1,TRBJ1-5,few,CASRENAGGSNQPQHF,TGTGCCAGCAGAGAGAACGCAGGGGGAAGTAATCAGCCCCAGCATTTT
TRBV24-1,.,TRBJ2-1,few,CATSDPEESSYNEQFF,TGTGCCACCAGTGATCCAGAAGAGAGCTCCTACAATGAGCAGTTCTTC
TRBV6-5,.,TRBJ2-5,many,CASSPWGRGETQYF,TGTGCCAGCAGTCCCTGGGGGCGGGGAGAGACCCAGTACTTC
TRBV24-1,TRBD2,TRBJ2-3,few,CATSDRLAGGTDTQYF,TGTGCCACCAGTGACAGACTAGCGGGGGGCACAGATACGCAGTATTTT
TRBV20-1,TRBD1,TRBJ1-1,.,CSAELDRGTEAFF,TGCAGTGCAGAATTAGACAGGGGCACTGAAGCTTTCTTT
TRBV6-2/TRBV6-3,.,TRBJ2-3,few,CASSYSGAGSDTQYF,TGTGCCAGCAGTTACTCCGGGGCTGGGTCAGATACGCAGTATTTT
TRBV4-1,TRBD2,TRBJ2-1,few,CASSQGKAGGSSYNEQFF,TGCGCCAGCAGCCAAGGAAAAGCGGGAGGAAGCTCCTACAATGAGCAGTTCTTC
TRBV18,TRBD2,TRBJ2-3,few,CASSPPGLATDTQYF,TGTGCCAGCTCACCGCCGGGACTAGCAACAGATACGCAGTATTTT
TRBV5-1,.,TRBJ2-1,few,CASSFLSEAGEQFF,TGCGCCAGCAGCTTCTTATCGGAGGCCGGTGAGCAGTTCTTC
TRBV12-3/TRBV12-4,TRBD1,TRBJ1-1,many,CASSPWTGGTEAFF,TGTGCCAGCAGTCCCTGGACAGGGGGCACTGAAGCTTTCTTT
TRBV20-1,TRBD1,TRBJ1-2,.,CSASPQGDYGYTF,TGCAGTGCTAGTCCCCAGGGGGACTATGGCTACACCTTC
TRBV4-2,.,TRBJ2-7,many,CASSQTGIGSYEQYF,TGTGCCAGCAGCCAGACAGGTATCGGCTCCTACGAGCAGTACTTC
TRBV7-6,.,TRBJ2-3,.,CASSLGSRGADTQYF,TGTGCCAGCAGCTTAGGGTCTCGAGGAGCAGATACGCAGTATTTT
TRBV2,TRBD2,TRBJ2-1,few,CASSVAGGLVNEQFF,TGTGCCAGCAGCGTAGCGGGAGGTCTGGTCAATGAGCAGTTCTTC
TRBV20-1,TRBD1,TRBJ1-5,.,CSASRDRGFLGNQPQHF,TGCAGTGCTAGTCGGGACAGGGGGTTCCTCGGCAATCAGCCCCAGCATTTT
TRBV5-5,.,TRBJ1-5,few,CASSFGQTNQPQHF,TGTGCCAGCAGCTTCGGACAGACCAATCAGCCCCAGCATTTT
TRBV5-5,.,TRBJ1-6,medium-sized,CASSPPHNSPLHF,TGTGCCAGCAGCCCGCCACATAATTCACCCCTCCACTTT
TRBV6-6,.,TRBJ2-3,.,CASSDLLTDSGYF,TGTGCCAGCAGCGACCTACTGACAGATAGCGGGTATTTT
TRBV4-3,.,TRBJ1-2,few,CASSQDSGRTIGGYTF,TGCGCCAGCAGCCAAGATTCCGGAAGGACCATAGGGGGCTACACCTTC
TRBV5-1,TRBD1,TRBJ2-3,many,CASSQTGRSTDTQYF,TGCGCCAGCAGCCAGACAGGGCGTAGCACAGATACGCAGTATTTT
TRBV7-2,TRBD1,TRBJ1-5,.,CASSNRTGSLSNQPQHF,TGTGCCAGCAGCAACCGGACAGGGTCGTTAAGCAATCAGCCCCAGCATTTT
TRBV10-3,.,TRBJ1-1,few,CAIKGGLITEAFF,TGTGCCATCAAGGGGGGGCTGATCACTGAAGCTTTCTTT
TRBV4-3,.,TRBJ1-2,.,CASSQDLYANYGYTF,TGCGCCAGCAGCCAAGACCTTTACGCTAACTATGGCTACACCTTC
TRBV24-1,TRBD2,TRBJ2-3,few,CATSGSKLAGTDTQYF,TGTGCCACCAGTGGTAGTAAGCTAGCGGGGACAGATACGCAGTATTTT
TRBV10-3,.,TRBJ1-2,.,CAISEGGGYTF,TGTGCCATCAGTGAAGGAGGGGGCTACACCTTC
TRBV20-1,TRBD2,TRBJ2-7,few,CSARDLRFSGASYEQYF,TGCAGTGCTAGAGACCTGCGATTTAGCGGGGCCTCCTACGAGCAGTACTTC
TRBV6-5,.,TRBJ2-3,many,CASSTPRAYTDTQYF,TGTGCCAGCAGTACCCCTCGAGCTTACACAGATACGCAGTATTTT
TRBV10-3,TRBD2,TRBJ2-2,many,CAISGGGTGELFF,TGTGCCATCAGCGGCGGGGGGACCGGGGAGCTGTTTTTT
TRBV7-2,TRBD2,TRBJ2-1,many,CASSTRVGAGVGNEQFF,TGTGCCAGCAGCACGCGCGTAGGAGCGGGAGTGGGGAATGAGCAGTTCTTC
TRBV27,.,TRBJ2-2,few,CASSPLAMRSGELFF,TGTGCCAGCAGCCCGTTGGCGATGAGGTCCGGGGAGCTGTTTTTT
TRBV6-5,.,TRBJ2-7,many,CASSSSVPSYEQYF,TGTGCCAGCAGTTCGTCAGTTCCGTCCTACGAGCAGTACTTC
TRBV20-1,.,TRBJ2-1,.,CSARRRIGYNEQFF,TGCAGTGCTAGGAGGCGGATCGGATACAATGAGCAGTTCTTC
TRBV5-6,TRBD1,TRBJ2-3,.,CASSYLTGGSADTQYF,TGTGCCAGCAGCTACCTGACAGGGGGCTCGGCAGATACGCAGTATTTT
TRBV7-9,.,TRBJ2-7,many,CASSLANGGEQYF,TGTGCCAGCAGCTTAGCGAACGGGGGTGAGCAGTACTTC
TRBV12-3/TRBV12-4,.,TRBJ1-1,many,CASTKQGNTEAFF,TGTGCCAGCACCAAACAGGGGAACACTGAAGCTTTCTTT
TRBV5-4,.,TRBJ2-3,few,CASSPPGTSTDTQYF,TGTGCCAGCAGCCCCCCGGGGACTAGCACAGATACGCAGTATTTT